The 23 T cell receptor beta chains presented below share a single source sample, sequenced in a study of early T cells in non-severe SARS-CoV-2 infection. TCRdb called the 5' RACE reads again in MiXCR, with one record for every CDR3 protein. The sample shows tens of thousands of distinct CDR3 sequences, roughly an eighth of them seen only once. Sequenced: whole blood. All receptors derive from an adult who was a healthcare worker with PCR-confirmed SARS-CoV-2 infection or an uninfected control (not recorded which).

This clonotype showed up just a few times. The gene calls are TRBV5-6 and TRBJ1-2, with D uncertain. The CDR3 runs 13 residues. CDR1 SGHDT and CDR2 YYEEEE come from the germline V gene. V gave up 6 bases and J gave up 2 bases, with 11 bases separating them. The CDR3 spells CASTVWANYGYTF. In nucleotides, the CDR3 is TGTGCCAGCACCGTGTGGGCAAACTATGGCTACACCTTC.

The V call is TRBV20-1, the J call TRBJ2-5; D could derive from TRBD1 or TRBD2 (6 bases each). The V gene's germline CDR1 is DFQATT and CDR2 SNEGSKA (reference sequence). The CDR3 spans 13 residues. Between the trimmed V and J ends, which lost 1 base and 4 bases, there was a span of 10 bases. The CDR3 loop is CSARVGGAETQYF. CDR3 DNA: TGCAGTGCTAGAGTGGGGGGCGCAGAGACCCAGTACTTC.

This clonotype occurred a few times. The chain links TRBV10-3 to TRBJ2-2; D remains ambiguous. In germline, CDR1 is ENHRY, CDR2 SYGVKD. V lost 10 bases, J lost 6 bases, and 15 bases lay in between. CDR3 size: 13 residues. DNA of the CDR3: TGTGCCACGATCCTGACCCCTCCCGGGGAGCTGTTTTTT. This translates into CATILTPPGELFF.

CDR3 bases: TGTGCCAGCTTAGGGGCAAGACCCACCGGGGAGCTGTTTTTT. It is translated as CASLGARPTGELFF. V usage is TRBV2 and J usage is TRBJ2-2; maybe TRBD1 (5 bases). The CDR3 is made up of 14 amino acids. The V gene lost 8 bases and the J gene lost 4 bases, with 14 bases spanning the gap. The germline V gene encodes CDR1 SNHLY and CDR2 FYNNEI.

This chain joins TRBV20-1 and TRBJ2-3, with 9 nucleotides matching TRBD2. V shed 0 bases, J shed 2 bases, and the junction held 9 bases outside the gene matches. The CDR3 has 17 residues. Germline V gene data show CDR1 as DFQATT and CDR2 as SNEGSKA (reference sequence). In DNA, the CDR3 is TGCAGTGCTAGAGATGGGGAGACTAGCGGAAACACAGATACGCAGTATTTT. Protein product: CSARDGETSGNTDTQYF.

Of note for this clonotype: Compared with germline, one end of the junction differs, possibly owing to a read error. The rearrangement links TRBV7-7 to TRBJ2-1; the match to TRBD2 covers 13 bases. This CDR3 has 15 amino acids. Germline CDR1 SSHAT, CDR2 FNYEAQ (reference sequence). The DNA for the CDR3 is TGTGCTAGCAGCTCCGGGACTAGCGGGAAGAATGAGCAGTTCTTC. Translating gives CASSSGTSGKNEQFF.

In this sample, this clonotype turned up many times. The chain has TRBV7-9 and TRBJ1-1; D not certain. The CDR3 consists of 15 residues. With 1 base removed from V and 0 bases from J, the gap between germline ends came to 9 bases. Germline V gene sequence: CDR1 SEHNR, CDR2 FQNEAQ (reference sequence). The CDR3 bases are TGTGCCAGCAGCTTAGTCGGTTCGGTGAACACTGAAGCTTTCTTT. As protein: CASSLVGSVNTEAFF.

This clonotype was seen more than once but under ten times. The V gene is TRBV24-1, the J gene TRBJ1-2; TRBD1 might be the D (5 bases). The CDR3 has 13 amino acids. V was shortened by 5 bases and J by 4 bases, with 10 bases between the two germline ends. The V gene's germline CDR1 is KGHDR and CDR2 SFDVKD. The CDR3 spells CATSAGRLYGYTF. The CDR3 coding sequence is TGTGCCACCAGTGCGGGACGGCTCTATGGCTACACCTTC.

This clonotype came up many times. This chain connects TRBV5-1 to TRBJ2-7, with no clear D. The CDR3 totals 16 residues. Germline CDR1 and CDR2: SGHRS and YFSETQ. The ends were cut back, 3 bases at V and 0 bases at J, with 16 bases in the middle. This CDR3 is CASSSGATHPSYEQYF. The CDR3 bases are TGCGCCAGCAGCTCCGGAGCTACACACCCCTCCTACGAGCAGTACTTC.

This chain joins TRBV6-2 or TRBV6-3 and TRBJ2-2; D is perhaps TRBD1 (5 bases). Trimming stripped 2 bases from V and 4 bases from J, with 8 bases between. The length of the CDR3 is 14 residues. Germline V CDR1 and CDR2: MNHEY, SVGEGT. The CDR3 DNA sequence: TGTGCCAGCAGTTACCCTCAGGGCACCGGGGAGCTGTTTTTT. It yields the protein CASSYPQGTGELFF.

The chain uses TRBV7-9 and TRBJ1-1, with D maybe TRBD1 (6 bases). Germline V lookup: CDR1 SEHNR, CDR2 FQNEAQ (reference sequence). The CDR3 length is 14 residues. V lost 5 bases and J lost 1, with 11 bases in between. This CDR3 is CASSRGHPNTEAFF. The CDR3 DNA reads TGTGCCAGCAGCCGGGGACACCCGAACACTGAAGCTTTCTTT.

This clonotype has a handful of counts. The chain recombines TRBV7-2 with TRBJ2-5; D unresolved. V gave up 1 base and J gave up 4 bases, with 16 bases separating them. CDR1 and CDR2 from the germline V gene are SGHTA and FQGNSA. The CDR3 spans 16 residues. DNA for the CDR3: TGTGCCAGCAGCTTAGGGGCCGTAAGACTTGGAGAGACCCAGTACTTC. It yields the protein CASSLGAVRLGETQYF.

This clonotype has just a few counts. This chain joins TRBV6-6 and TRBJ1-5, with TRBD1 matching 8 bases. The V segment lost 7 bases and the J segment 1 base; nucleotides outside the gene matches: 3. CDR3 size: 14 residues. Germline V lookup: CDR1 MNHNY, CDR2 SVGAGI (reference sequence). Written as DNA, the CDR3 is TGTGCCAGCAACGGACAGGGCAGCAATCAGCCCCAGCATTTT. It translates to CASNGQGSNQPQHF.

The chain couples TRBV19 to TRBJ2-2; 9 bases agree with TRBD1. Germline V lookup: CDR1 LNHDA, CDR2 SQIVND (reference sequence). Trimming took 5 bases from V and 6 from J; bases not matched to a gene: 4. This CDR3 comprises 14 residues. CDR3 protein: CASSAGTGSGELFF. DNA for the CDR3: TGTGCCAGTAGTGCCGGGACAGGGTCCGGGGAGCTGTTTTTT.

This rearrangement joins TRBV24-1 to TRBJ1-6, with 8 bases aligning to TRBD1. This CDR3 is built from 15 residues. Unmatched junction bases numbered 5, after V lost 5 bases and J lost 6 bases. Germline-derived CDR1 and CDR2 are KGHDR and SFDVKD. CDR3 sequence reads: CATSGGTGRNSPLHF. The CDR3 DNA is TGTGCCACCAGTGGGGGGACAGGACGTAATTCACCCCTCCACTTT.

This clonotype has a count of ten or more. The chain couples TRBV7-2 to TRBJ1-1; D is unresolved. With 1 base removed from V and 1 base from J, the gap between germline ends came to 10 bases. The CDR3 runs 15 residues. Germline V gives CDR1 SGHTA, CDR2 FQGNSA. CDR3 in amino acids: CASSLGGQRNTEAFF. CDR3 in DNA: TGTGCCAGCAGCTTAGGAGGTCAGAGGAACACTGAAGCTTTCTTT.

About this clonotype: This may be a read error, as it is one base from a much larger clone. Given the absence of the conserved phenylalanine or tryptophan at the CDR3 end, a read error is likely. The chain is built from TRBV6-5 and TRBJ2-1; TRBD2 might be the D (5 bases). CDR3 length: 16 amino acids. Germline assignment: CDR1 MNHEY and CDR2 SVGAGI. V was trimmed by 7 bases and J by 0 bases, leaving 16 bases between them. CDR3 protein: CASTPRASISYNEQFS. The CDR3 DNA sequence: TGTGCCAGCACTCCCCGGGCTAGCATCTCCTACAATGAGCAGTTCTCC.

This clonotype has more than one count but fewer than ten. The chain has TRBV20-1 and TRBJ1-6; no clear D. The CDR3 extends over 13 amino acids. With 3 bases removed from V and 10 bases from J, the gap between germline ends came to 13 bases. From germline, CDR1 is DFQATT and CDR2 SNEGSKA (reference sequence). The CDR3 DNA follows: TGCAGTGCTAGGCCCCCCGGTAGCTCACCCCTCCACTTT. It codes for CSARPPGSSPLHF.

The V call is TRBV20-1, the J call TRBJ1-6; 9 bases are shared with TRBD1. Germline CDR1 and CDR2: DFQATT and SNEGSKA (reference sequence). This CDR3 spans 17 amino acids. Germline trimming cut 2 bases from V and 6 bases from J; bases unmatched to any gene: 11. Written as DNA, the CDR3 is TGCAGTGCTAGACCAATACAGGGGGCGGAAACTAATTCACCCCTCCACTTT. The encoded protein is CSARPIQGAETNSPLHF.

This clonotype was counted a few times. The chain uses TRBV5-4 and TRBJ2-1; D is uncertain. Germline V lookup: CDR1 SGHNT, CDR2 YYREEE (reference sequence). The CDR3 has 16 amino acids. V shed 4 bases and J shed 0 bases, with 14 bases lying between them. The chain's CDR3 is CASSPTSEISYNEQFF. CDR3 DNA sequence: TGTGCCAGCAGCCCCACGTCGGAGATCTCCTACAATGAGCAGTTCTTC.

In the case of this clonotype: A junction boundary mismatches the germline segment, possibly from a read error. V is TRBV25-1 and J is TRBJ1-1; 7 bases match TRBD1. Germline V gene lookup returns CDR1 MGHDK and CDR2 SYGVNS. The CDR3 runs 13 residues. The CDR3 bases are TGTGCCAGCAGTGAATGGGACAGCCAGTTGGCACGCTTT. This gives the protein CASSEWDSQLARF.

This clonotype was seen only a few times. The J gene is TRBJ1-4, the V gene TRBV6-2 or TRBV6-3, with a possible D match to TRBD1 (6 bases). The CDR3 sequence is 15 residues long. V gave up 4 bases and J gave up 8 bases, with 17 bases separating them. The germline V gene has CDR1 MNHEY and CDR2 SVGEGT. CDR3 loop: CASSSPVRTAEKLFF. Written as DNA, the CDR3 is TGTGCCAGCAGTTCCCCGGTAAGGACAGCGGAAAAACTGTTTTTT.

This clonotype has a handful of counts. The chain uses TRBV13 and TRBJ2-3, with 8 bases that match TRBD2. J lost 3 bases, V lost 6 bases, and 8 bases had no gene match. This CDR3 contains 15 residues. CDR1 is PRHDT and CDR2 is FYEKMQ in the germline V gene (reference sequence). CDR3 region: CASSSSGSFTDTQYF. The CDR3 nucleotides are TGTGCCAGCAGTTCCAGCGGGAGTTTTACAGATACGCAGTATTTT.